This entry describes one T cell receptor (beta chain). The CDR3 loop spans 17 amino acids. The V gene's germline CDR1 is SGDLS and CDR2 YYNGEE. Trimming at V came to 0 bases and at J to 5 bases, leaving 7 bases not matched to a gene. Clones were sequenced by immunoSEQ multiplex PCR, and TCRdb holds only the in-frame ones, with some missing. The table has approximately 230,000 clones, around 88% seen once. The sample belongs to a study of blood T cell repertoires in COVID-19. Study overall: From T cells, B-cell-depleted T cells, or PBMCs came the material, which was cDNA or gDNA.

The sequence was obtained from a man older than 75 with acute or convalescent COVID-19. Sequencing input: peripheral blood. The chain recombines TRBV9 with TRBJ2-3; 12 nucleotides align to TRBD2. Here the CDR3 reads CASSVGLAGGQLDTQYF. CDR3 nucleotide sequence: TGTGCCAGCAGCGTAGGGCTAGCGGGGGGGCAGTTAGATACGCAGTATTTT.